The 18 T cell receptor beta chains in this list originate from one sample, sequenced in a study of monozygotic twins with cystic fibrosis. Only in-frame clones appear in the TCRdb table, and some are missing; sequencing was by immunoSEQ multiplex PCR. The table shows around 33,000 clones, with approximately 87% occurring only once. The specimen sequenced was blood. These receptors were collected from a girl aged 2 to 10 with cystic fibrosis.

The chain is built from TRBV6-6 and TRBJ1-2; 7 bases map to TRBD1. Germline CDR1 MNHNY, CDR2 SVGAGI (reference sequence). With V trimmed by 6 bases and J by 4 bases, 11 bases remained unmatched. CDR3 size: 15 residues. CDR3 bases: TGTGCCAGCAGCCCTCGGACAGGACTGCCCTATGGCTACACCTTC. This codes for CASSPRTGLPYGYTF.

This clone came up once. The genes are TRBV7-2 and TRBJ2-3; 8 bases agree with TRBD2. Germline V gives CDR1 SGHTA, CDR2 FQGNSA. The CDR3 is made up of 15 amino acids. V gave up 3 bases and J gave up 2 bases; unmatched junction bases: 4. CDR3 protein: CASSFRGGDTDTQYF. The CDR3 DNA reads TGTGCCAGCAGCTTCCGGGGGGGCGACACAGATACGCAGTATTTT.

The count of this clone is one. The chain couples TRBV9 to TRBJ1-1; D is possibly TRBD1 (6 bases). Looked up from germline, CDR1 is SGDLS and CDR2 is YYNGEE. This CDR3 is 13 amino acids long. V gave up 1 base and J gave up 8 bases, with 12 bases separating them. The CDR3 DNA reads TGTGCCAGCAGCGTAACAACAGGGAGGGAAGCTTTCTTT. As protein: CASSVTTGREAFF.

This chain joins TRBV7-8 and TRBJ2-7, with D hard to call. Trimming took off 4 bases at V and 0 bases at J, with 4 bases between the two ends. Germline values: CDR1 SGHVS, CDR2 FQNEAQ. This CDR3 region has 12 residues. CDR3 in DNA: TGTGCCAGCAGCTCTAGCTCCTACGAGCAGTACTTC. Translation: CASSSSSYEQYF.

The V gene is TRBV5-1, the J gene TRBJ2-1, with a possible D match to TRBD2 (6 bases). In germline, CDR1 is SGHRS, CDR2 YFSETQ. Trimming stripped 4 bases from V and 4 bases from J, with 12 bases between. The CDR3 consists of 14 residues. DNA of the CDR3: TGCGCCAGCAGCCACGGGGGACCTTACAATGAGCAGTTCTTC. This translates into CASSHGGPYNEQFF.

Only a few counts were recorded for this clone. The DNA of the CDR3 is TGTGCCAGCAGAGACAGAACCGGGGAGCTGTTTTTT. This codes for CASRDRTGELFF. The rearrangement uses TRBV11-3 and TRBJ2-2, with D possibly matching TRBD1 (5 bases). Looked up from germline, CDR1 is SGHNT and CDR2 is YENEEA. The CDR3 loop spans 12 amino acids. Between the trimmed V and J ends, which lost 6 bases and 5 bases, there was a span of 7 bases. The full variable domain, completed using reference TRBV11-3 and TRBJ2-2, is EAGVVQSPRYKIIEKKQPVAFWCNPISGHNTLYWYLQNLGQGPELLIRYENEEAVDDSQLPKDRFSAERLKGVDSTLKIQPAELGDSAVYLCASRDRTGELFFGEGSRLTVL.

V is TRBV5-1 and J is TRBJ2-1, with D possibly TRBD2 on 6 matching bases. Trimming took off 5 bases at V and 6 bases at J, with 21 bases between the two ends. This CDR3 comprises 16 residues. Germline V CDR1 and CDR2: SGHRS, YFSETQ. CDR3 loop: CASSPIARGTSNEQFF. As DNA, the CDR3 is TGCGCCAGCAGTCCGATCGCTCGGGGGACGAGCAATGAGCAGTTCTTC.

This chain connects TRBV27 to TRBJ2-7; D is undetermined. The V end was cut by 0 bases, the J end by 1 base, with 7 bases between. The CDR3 is 14 residues long. CDR1 and CDR2 (germline): MNHEY, SMNVEV (reference sequence). The CDR3 loop is CASSLSYSSYEQYF. DNA for the CDR3: TGTGCCAGCAGTTTATCATACTCTTCCTACGAGCAGTACTTC.

The chain employs TRBV7-2 and TRBJ1-6; D gene ambiguous. This CDR3 region has 16 residues. Germline-derived CDR1 and CDR2 are SGHTA and FQGNSA. V shed 2 bases and J shed 0 bases, with 8 bases lying between them. CDR3 residues: CASSLRPSSYNSPLHF. The DNA of the CDR3 is TGTGCCAGCAGCTTACGGCCGAGCTCCTATAATTCACCCCTCCACTTT.

This chain joins TRBV5-1 and TRBJ2-3; 11 bases agree with TRBD2. Germline CDR1 reads SGHRS; CDR2 reads YFSETQ. Trimming at V came to 0 bases and at J to 5 bases, leaving 5 bases not matched to a gene. The CDR3 totals 16 residues. CDR3 in DNA: TGCGCCAGCAGCTTGGGAACTAGCGGGGGAGGAGATACGCAGTATTTT. Protein sequence: CASSLGTSGGGDTQYF. Variable domain in full (rest from reference TRBV5-1 and TRBJ2-3): KAGVTQTPRYLIKTRGQQVTLSCSPISGHRSVSWYQQTPGQGLQFLFEYFSETQRNKGNFPGRFSGRQFSNSRSEMNVSTLELGDSALYLCASSLGTSGGGDTQYFGPGTRLTVL.

The rearrangement links TRBV9 to TRBJ2-7; D gene uncertain. Germline loops: CDR1 SGDLS, CDR2 YYNGEE. The germline V and J ends were trimmed by 3 bases and 3 bases, with 10 bases remaining between them. This CDR3 comprises 13 residues. The CDR3 DNA follows: TGTGCCAGCAGCGCCGAATCGGACTACGAGCAGTACTTC. Protein: CASSAESDYEQYF.

The gene calls are TRBV5-1 and TRBJ2-7; no definite D call. Germline CDR1 is SGHRS and CDR2 is YFSETQ. Trimming stripped 5 bases from V and 3 bases from J, with 9 bases between. The CDR3 has 12 amino acids. The CDR3 spells CASSSDGYEQYF. The CDR3 DNA reads as TGCGCCAGCAGTTCTGACGGCTACGAGCAGTACTTC.

V and J are TRBV5-1 and TRBJ1-1; 8 bases line up with TRBD1. Germline loops: CDR1 SGHRS, CDR2 YFSETQ. This CDR3 has 20 residues. Trimming cost V 0 bases and J 1 base; bases outside gene matches: 17. The CDR3 coding sequence is TGCGCCAGCAGCTTGGACCGACAGGGGTTCTCCGCCTCGAGGAACACTGAAGCTTTCTTT. Translation: CASSLDRQGFSASRNTEAFF.

This rearrangement joins TRBV27 to TRBJ2-2; no firm D call. Germline V gene lookup returns CDR1 MNHEY and CDR2 SMNVEV (reference sequence). Trimming removed 6 bases at V and 7 bases at J, with 9 bases between. The CDR3 totals 12 residues. CDR3 residues: CASRRLGGELFF. The CDR3 DNA reads TGTGCCAGCAGGAGGTTGGGCGGGGAGCTGTTTTTT.

This clone appeared once. The chain carries TRBV14 and TRBJ2-7; the D is unclear. This CDR3 spans 14 amino acids. V gave up 3 bases and J gave up 2 bases, with 11 bases separating them. Germline loops: CDR1 SGHDN, CDR2 FVKESK. CDR3 nucleotide sequence: TGTGCCAGCAGCCACAGATTCAAAACCTACGAGCAGTACTTC. Translated, it gives CASSHRFKTYEQYF. The whole variable domain, remainder taken from reference TRBV14 and TRBJ2-7, is EAGVTQFPSHSVIEKGQTVTLRCDPISGHDNLYWYRRVMGKEIKFLLHFVKESKQDESGMPNNRFLAERTGGTYSTLKVQPAELEDSGVYFCASSHRFKTYEQYFGPGTRLTVT.

This chain uses TRBV5-1 with TRBJ2-1, with 11 bases identical to TRBD2. Germline CDR1 is SGHRS and CDR2 is YFSETQ. The CDR3 contains 16 residues. V gave up 4 bases and J gave up 7 bases; unmatched junction bases: 10. The CDR3 bases are TGCGCCAGCAGCGATTCTAGCGGGGGGATGAGGAATGAGCAGTTCTTC. This gives the protein CASSDSSGGMRNEQFF.

The CDR3 sequence is CASSLSWQYNEQFF. DNA of the CDR3: TGTGCCAGCAGCTTATCGTGGCAGTACAATGAGCAGTTCTTC. The chain is built from TRBV7-9 and TRBJ2-1; the D is unclear. CDR1 is SEHNR, CDR2 FQNEAQ, per germline (reference sequence). The CDR3 consists of 14 residues. V lost 2 bases and J 4 bases, leaving 9 bases between the germline ends.

This chain links TRBV6-5 with TRBJ1-4; the D gene is possibly TRBD1 (5 bases). The V gene's germline CDR1 is MNHEY and CDR2 SVGAGI. The length of the CDR3 is 15 residues. V lost 4 bases and J 7 bases, leaving 16 bases between the germline ends. CDR3 DNA sequence: TGTGCCAGCAGTTCCGCGAGGGGCGCGAGTGAAAAACTGTTTTTT. Translation gives CASSSARGASEKLFF.